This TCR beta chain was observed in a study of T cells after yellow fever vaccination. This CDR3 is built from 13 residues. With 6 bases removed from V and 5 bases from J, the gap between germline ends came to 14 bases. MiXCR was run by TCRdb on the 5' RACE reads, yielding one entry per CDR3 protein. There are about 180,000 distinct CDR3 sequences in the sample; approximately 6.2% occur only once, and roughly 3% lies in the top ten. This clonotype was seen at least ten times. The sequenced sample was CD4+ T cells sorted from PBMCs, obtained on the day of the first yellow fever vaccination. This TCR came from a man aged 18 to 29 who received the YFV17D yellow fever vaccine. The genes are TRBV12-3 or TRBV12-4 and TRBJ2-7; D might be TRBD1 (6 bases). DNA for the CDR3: TGTGCCAGCAGCAACAGGGCGTGGAACGAGCAGTACTTC. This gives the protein CASSNRAWNEQYF.